Presented here are 26 T cell receptor beta chains from one specimen sequenced in a study of blood T cell repertoires in COVID-19. Sequencing was performed with immunoSEQ multiplex PCR; in TCRdb, only in-frame clones are kept and a portion is missing. Counted here are around 140,000 clones, roughly 82% occurring once; the ten biggest clones make up 4.5% to 5.5%. The sequencing sample was made of peripheral blood. The source of these receptors is a human donor in a cohort sampled during active COVID-19.

V gene TRBV5-6 combines with J gene TRBJ2-5; 10 bases map to TRBD1. With V trimmed by 0 bases and J by 4 bases, 3 bases remained unmatched. The CDR3 runs 15 residues. Per germline, CDR1 SGHDT and CDR2 YYEEEE. The CDR3 here is CASSLAGQGVETQYF. The CDR3 coding sequence is TGTGCCAGCAGCTTGGCCGGACAGGGGGTAGAGACCCAGTACTTC.

The chain recombines TRBV6-1 with TRBJ1-2; D is undetermined. Per germline, CDR1 MNHNS and CDR2 SASEGT. This CDR3 region has 18 residues. The germline V and J ends were trimmed by 3 bases and 0 bases, with 20 bases remaining between them. Here the CDR3 DNA reads TGTGCCAGCAGTGAGGGCAGTGAGCGGATCAAAGCTAACTATGGCTACACCTTC. It yields the protein CASSEGSERIKANYGYTF.

The chain links TRBV5-6 to TRBJ1-6, with a possible D match to TRBD1 (6 bases). The germline V and J ends were trimmed by 3 bases and 0 bases, with 13 bases remaining between them. The CDR3 runs 17 residues. Germline V gene data show CDR1 as SGHDT and CDR2 as YYEEEE. CDR3 nucleotide sequence: TGTGCCAGCAGCTCCGCAGGGGCGAGCTCCTATAATTCACCCCTCCACTTT. Protein: CASSSAGASSYNSPLHF.

The rearrangement joins TRBV6-6 to TRBJ1-1, with 7 positions matching TRBD1. V lost 6 bases to trimming and J lost 0 bases; unmatched junction nucleotides: 13. This CDR3 is 17 amino acids long. Germline assignment: CDR1 MNHNY and CDR2 SVGAGI (reference sequence). The CDR3 DNA reads as TGTGCCAGCAGGCGACAGGGTGGGTACCTCATGAACACTGAAGCTTTCTTT. It translates to CASRRQGGYLMNTEAFF.

The V gene is TRBV24-1, the J gene TRBJ2-6; 8 positions agree with TRBD2. Germline V lookup: CDR1 KGHDR, CDR2 SFDVKD. This CDR3 spans 15 amino acids. Trimming took 6 bases from V and 3 from J; bases not matched to a gene: 3. This CDR3 reads CATSSGGGGANVLTF. DNA for the CDR3: TGTGCCACCAGTAGCGGGGGCGGTGGGGCCAACGTCCTGACTTTC.

Comment on this clone: Other DNA sequences in this sample translate to the same CDR3. This chain uses TRBV4-2 with TRBJ2-7; the match to TRBD1 covers 9 bases. Germline V gene lookup returns CDR1 LGHNA and CDR2 YNFKEQ. The length of the CDR3 is 15 residues. The trim removed 1 base at V and 2 bases at J, leaving 3 bases unmatched. CDR3 amino acids: CASSQGGQGAYEQYF. Here the CDR3 DNA reads TGTGCCAGCAGCCAAGGGGGACAGGGAGCCTACGAGCAGTACTTC.

The chain uses TRBV6-5 and TRBJ2-7, with D tentatively TRBD1 (5 bases). CDR3 length: 13 amino acids. Germline values: CDR1 MNHEY, CDR2 SVGAGI. V was clipped by 6 bases and J by 4 bases, with 13 bases between them. CDR3 coding DNA: TGTGCCAGCAGCCCCGGAACAGGTTACGAGCAGTACGTC. It translates to CASSPGTGYEQYV.

The chain is built from TRBV5-1 and TRBJ2-2; weak D call: TRBD2 (6 bases). The CDR3 sequence is 16 residues long. V lost 4 bases to trimming and J lost 0 bases, with 13 bases between them. Germline V gene data show CDR1 as SGHRS and CDR2 as YFSETQ. The CDR3 nucleotides are TGCGCCAGCAGCACCCTCCTAGCGACGAACACCGGGGAGCTGTTTTTT. Translation gives CASSTLLATNTGELFF.

V is TRBV30 and J is TRBJ1-6; 7 nucleotides align to TRBD1. This CDR3 contains 13 residues. Germline values: CDR1 GTSNPN, CDR2 SVGIG (reference sequence). V trimming: 5 bases; J trimming: 8 bases; junction bases outside the gene matches: 6. In nucleotides, the CDR3 is TGTGCCTGGCAGACAGGGACCGATTCACCCCTCCACTTT. This translates into CAWQTGTDSPLHF.

This clone was detected only once. The chain employs TRBV5-4 and TRBJ1-2; 8 nucleotides agree with TRBD1. The CDR3 has 15 amino acids. J lost 6 bases, V lost 0 bases, and 7 bases had no gene match. Germline CDR1 is SGHNT and CDR2 is YYREEE (reference sequence). CDR3 loop: CASSLAPTGEDGYTF. In DNA, the CDR3 is TGTGCCAGCAGCTTGGCCCCGACAGGGGAGGATGGCTACACCTTC.

The chain joins TRBV3-1 (or the pseudogene TRBV3-2) to TRBJ2-7; D might be TRBD2 (6 bases). Germline CDR1 and CDR2: LGHDT and YNNKEL (reference sequence). CDR3 length equals 15 residues. V lost 0 bases and J 4 bases, leaving 13 bases between the germline ends. In DNA form, the CDR3 reads TGTGCCAGCAGCCAAGACCCCGGGACTTTGTACGAGCAGTACTTC. This encodes CASSQDPGTLYEQYF.

The V gene is TRBV18, the J gene TRBJ1-2; tentatively, D is TRBD1 (5 bases). Germline assignment: CDR1 KGHSH and CDR2 LQKENI. V was shortened by 2 bases and J by 5 bases, with 15 bases between the two germline ends. This CDR3 has 15 residues. DNA for the CDR3: TGTGCCAGCTCACCAGGGCTCACAGGCGAATATGGCTACACCTTC. Its translation: CASSPGLTGEYGYTF.

The V and J genes are TRBV4-1 and TRBJ1-3, with D possibly being TRBD1 (6 bases). The V gene lost 4 bases and the J gene lost 1 base, with 20 bases spanning the gap. The CDR3 totals 18 residues. Germline CDR1 and CDR2: MGHRA and YSYEKL. This CDR3 reads CASSRVQGTGISGNTIYF. The CDR3 DNA reads TGCGCCAGCAGCCGCGTACAGGGAACGGGAATTTCTGGAAACACCATATATTTT.

V is TRBV5-1 and J is TRBJ1-2; TRBD1 matches at 7 bases. V dropped 4 bases and J dropped 3; count of bases not matched to a gene: 3. Germline values: CDR1 SGHRS, CDR2 YFSETQ. The CDR3 totals 13 residues. The CDR3 DNA reads as TGCGCCAGCAGCATCGACAGGGACTATGGCTACACCTTC. It translates to CASSIDRDYGYTF. The full variable domain, with the rest looked up from reference TRBV5-1 and TRBJ1-2, is KAGVTQTPRYLIKTRGQQVTLSCSPISGHRSVSWYQQTPGQGLQFLFEYFSETQRNKGNFPGRFSGRQFSNSRSEMNVSTLELGDSALYLCASSIDRDYGYTFGSGTRLTVV.

The CDR3 here is CASSYSEVRETQYF. The CDR3 DNA is TGTGCCAGCAGTTACTCGGAGGTTCGTGAGACCCAGTACTTC. The chain links TRBV6-5 to TRBJ2-5; maybe TRBD2 (5 bases). Per germline, CDR1 MNHEY and CDR2 SVGAGI. CDR3 length: 14 amino acids. Trimming left V 0 bases short and J 5 bases short, with 10 bases between.

This clone has more than one count but fewer than ten. This chain uses TRBV5-4 with TRBJ2-5; 11 bases match TRBD2. CDR1 is SGHNT, CDR2 YYREEE, per germline (reference sequence). This CDR3 has 16 residues. J gave up 1 base and V 0 bases, and 2 bases lay outside the gene matches. CDR3 nucleotides: TGTGCCAGCAGCTTGGGACTAGCGGGGATCCAAGAGACCCAGTACTTC. Amino acid sequence: CASSLGLAGIQETQYF.

This chain joins TRBV6-5 and TRBJ1-5; tentatively, D is TRBD1 (6 bases). V was trimmed by 2 bases and J by 6 bases, leaving 14 bases between them. Germline V gene data show CDR1 as MNHEY and CDR2 as SVGAGI. The CDR3 has 15 residues. CDR3 DNA sequence: TGTGCCAGCAGTTACGTTGCAGGGGTGTCTCAGCCCCAGCATTTT. As protein: CASSYVAGVSQPQHF.

Only one count was recorded for this clone. The gene calls are TRBV2 and TRBJ2-7; 9 bases map to TRBD2. The trim removed 8 bases at V and 13 bases at J, leaving 15 bases unmatched. Per the germline V gene, CDR1 is SNHLY and CDR2 is FYNNEI. The CDR3 loop spans 13 amino acids. The CDR3 DNA reads as TGTGCCAGCCGTAGCGGGGGAAACCCCCCTACCTACTTC. The encoded protein is CASRSGGNPPTYF.

This chain links TRBV25-1 with TRBJ2-7, with no clear D. This CDR3 contains 11 residues. V lost 2 bases to trimming and J lost 5 bases, with 4 bases between them. The V gene's germline CDR1 is MGHDK and CDR2 SYGVNS. The CDR3 DNA reads TGTGCCAGCAGTGAAGAGCACGAGCAGTACGTC. Translation gives CASSEEHEQYV.

The V and J genes are TRBV5-4 and TRBJ2-3; 8 positions match TRBD1. The CDR3 totals 16 residues. V was clipped by 4 bases and J by 2 bases; unmatched bases: 9. Per the germline V gene, CDR1 is SGHNT and CDR2 is YYREEE (reference sequence). The chain's CDR3 is CASSAPGQELTDTQYF. The CDR3 nucleotides read TGTGCCAGCAGCGCCCCGGGACAGGAGCTCACAGATACGCAGTATTTT.

The chain combines TRBV7-2 with TRBJ2-7; 7 bases line up with TRBD1. The trim removed 1 base at V and 2 bases at J, leaving 5 bases unmatched. Germline lookup yields CDR1 SGHTA and CDR2 FQGNSA. The CDR3 totals 15 residues. CDR3 DNA: TGTGCCAGCAGCTTAGTCCCAGGGGGTCCCTACGAGCAGTACGTC. Its protein product is CASSLVPGGPYEQYV.

The V gene is TRBV10-3, the J gene TRBJ1-1, with D maybe TRBD1 (5 bases). The CDR3 length is 12 residues. CDR1 is ENHRY, CDR2 SYGVKD, per germline. The V end lost 6 bases, the J end lost 1 base, and 6 bases lay between the germline ends. Here the CDR3 DNA reads TGTGCCATCAGCACAGGGAACACTGAAGCTTTCTTT. Encoded protein: CAISTGNTEAFF.

V and J are TRBV30 and TRBJ1-4; D unresolved. Trimming stripped 0 bases from V and 2 bases from J, with 10 bases between. Germline lookup yields CDR1 GTSNPN and CDR2 SVGIG (reference sequence). The CDR3 contains 15 residues. CDR3 in DNA: TGTGCCTGGAGTGTAAGAGCATCGACTAATGAAAAACTGTTTTTT. Its translation: CAWSVRASTNEKLFF. The full variable domain, its missing parts supplied by reference TRBV30 and TRBJ1-4, is SQTIHQWPATLVQPVGSPLSLECTVEGTSNPNLYWYRQAAGRGLQLLFYSVGIGQISSEVPQNLSASRPQDRQFILSSKKLLLSDSGFYLCAWSVRASTNEKLFFGSGTQLSVL.

The chain joins TRBV29-1 to TRBJ1-2, with TRBD1 matching over 7 bases. Germline-derived CDR1 and CDR2 are SQVTM and ANQGSEA. CDR3 length: 12 amino acids. The ends lost 4 bases at V and 8 bases at J; junction bases unmatched: 7. CDR3 nucleotide sequence: TGCAGCGTTGTAAAGGGGGCAGAGGGCTACACCTTC. It yields the protein CSVVKGAEGYTF.

The genes are TRBV15 and TRBJ2-1, with no clear D. Germline V gives CDR1 LNHNV, CDR2 YYDKDF (reference sequence). The CDR3 extends over 14 amino acids. V was pared by 0 bases and J by 7 bases, with 10 bases between. The CDR3 nucleotides read TGTGCCACCAGCAGAGATAGAGCCTTGAATGAGCAGTTCTTC. Protein: CATSRDRALNEQFF.

V gene TRBV5-8 combines with J gene TRBJ2-6; no definite D call. Per the germline V gene, CDR1 is SGHTS and CDR2 is YDEGEE. The V and J ends lost 6 bases and 0 bases respectively, with 7 bases between them. The length of the CDR3 is 14 residues. This chain's CDR3 is CASIRVSGANVLTF. The CDR3 DNA sequence: TGTGCCAGCATCCGAGTCTCTGGGGCCAACGTCCTGACTTTC.